A selection of T cell receptor beta chains follows, all from one sample in a study of blood T cell repertoires in COVID-19. This table comes from immunoSEQ multiplex PCR, and its TCRdb copy is limited to in-frame clones, with some not included. The repertoire holds hundreds of thousands of clones, 85% seen once, with roughly 14% in the top ten. What was sequenced was peripheral blood. The receptor source for this set is a human donor in a cohort sampled during active COVID-19. CDR3s include the opening cysteine and the closing phenylalanine or tryptophan. A D gene is named only where the DNA matches it firmly. Size values are once, few and many counts, or a class for expanded clones, and some rows have none.

j_call,d_call,v_call,clone_size,cdr3_nt,cdr3_aa
TRBJ2-1,TRBD2,TRBV10-1,.,TGCGCCAGCAGTGAGCGGCGGGGGGCCTACAATGAGCAGTTCTTC,CASSERRGAYNEQFF
TRBJ1-1,.,TRBV3-1/TRBV3-2,.,TGTGCCAGCAGCCAAGATCCCGGTAGGGGCGCTTTCTTT,CASSQDPGRGAFF
TRBJ2-2,TRBD2,TRBV5-1,.,TGCGCCAGCAGCTACGGACTAGCGGGGGCACCTCGGGGCACCGGGGAGCTGTTTTTT,CASSYGLAGAPRGTGELFF
TRBJ1-1,TRBD1,TRBV18,.,TGTGCCAGCTCCCAGGGGGCACGGAACACTGAAGCTTTCTTT,CASSQGARNTEAFF
TRBJ2-2,.,TRBV7-9,.,TGTGCCAGCAGGCGCCCTAACACCGGGGAGCTGTTTTTT,CASRRPNTGELFF
TRBJ2-7,TRBD1,TRBV3-1/TRBV3-2,.,TGTGCCAGCAGCCGGGCCGGGACAGGGTCCTACGAGCAGTACTTC,CASSRAGTGSYEQYF
TRBJ2-5,TRBD2,TRBV10-2,.,TGCGCCAGCAAGAGGTTTAGGAGCGGGAGTAGCGGGGAGACCCAGTACTTC,CASKRFRSGSSGETQYF
TRBJ2-7,TRBD1,TRBV7-9,.,TGTGCCAGCAGCTCCTCCGGGACAGGCCCCTACGAGCAGTACTTC,CASSSSGTGPYEQYF
TRBJ2-1,.,TRBV4-1,.,TGCGCCAGCAGCCAGTGGTTAGGGAGAGTGATCACCTACAATGAGCAGTTCTTC,CASSQWLGRVITYNEQFF
TRBJ2-3,.,TRBV7-9,.,TGTGCCAGCAGCTTAAGGGGTGCCAATACGCAGTATTTT,CASSLRGANTQYF
TRBJ2-1,.,TRBV7-9,.,TGTGCCAGCAGCCGCTTTGGGCAGGCTGGCAATGAGCAGTTCTTC,CASSRFGQAGNEQFF
TRBJ1-2,.,TRBV24-1,.,TGTGCCACCAGTGCCCCTTCAGATGGCTACACCTTC,CATSAPSDGYTF
TRBJ2-1,TRBD2,TRBV28,few,TGTGCCAGCAGTTTATGGGGGGGGAGGTACAATGAGCAGTTCTTC,CASSLWGGRYNEQFF
TRBJ1-6,.,TRBV18,.,TGTGCCAGCTCACCAGCAATGGGAGGTAATTCACCCCTCCACTTT,CASSPAMGGNSPLHF
TRBJ1-3,.,TRBV5-4,.,TGTGCCAGCAGCAACCCTATCGGCACCATATATTTT,CASSNPIGTIYF
TRBJ2-5,.,TRBV7-2,.,TGTGCCAGCAGCTTAGCGCGAAGCCAAGAGACCCAGTACTTC,CASSLARSQETQYF
TRBJ2-3,.,TRBV5-4,.,TGTGCCAGCAGCTTGCCCGGGAGTAGTTCAGATACGCAGTATTTT,CASSLPGSSSDTQYF
TRBJ2-2,TRBD2,TRBV29-1,.,TGCAGCGTTGTTCGAGCGGGAGAACCCGGGGAGCTGTTTTTT,CSVVRAGEPGELFF
TRBJ2-1,.,TRBV11-2,once,TGTGCATCTACAGTGTCAGGCCACAATGAGCAGTTCTTC,CASTVSGHNEQFF
TRBJ2-3,.,TRBV21-1,.,TGTGCCAGCAGCAAAGTTTGGGTAAGGCAGGTCGGAACTAGCGGCCCCACAGATACGCAGTATTTT,CASSKVWVRQVGTSGPTDTQYF
TRBJ2-7,.,TRBV3-1/TRBV3-2,once,TGTGCCAGCAGCCGAGGAACTAGCTACGAGCAGTACTTC,CASSRGTSYEQYF
TRBJ1-2,TRBD1,TRBV28,.,TGTGCCAGCAGCCCGGGACAGGGGAGTGGCTACACCTTC,CASSPGQGSGYTF
TRBJ2-1,TRBD1,TRBV5-4,.,TGTGCCAGCAGCGATCGACAGGGAATTTACAATGAGCAGTTCTTC,CASSDRQGIYNEQFF
TRBJ2-2,.,TRBV10-3,.,TGTGCCATCAGTGAGTTGGGTGGACTAACGAACACCGGGGAGCTGTTTTTT,CAISELGGLTNTGELFF
TRBJ1-3,.,TRBV10-2,.,TGCGCCAGCAGTGATAGGACTAGCTCTGGAAACACCATATATTTT,CASSDRTSSGNTIYF
TRBJ1-4,TRBD1,TRBV5-1,.,TGCGCCAGCAGCTCGACCATACAGGGGGCCGGTGAAAAACTGTTTTTT,CASSSTIQGAGEKLFF
TRBJ2-1,TRBD2,TRBV5-4,.,TGTGCCAGCAGCTTGGGTAGCGGGAACTCCTACAATGAGCAGTTCTTC,CASSLGSGNSYNEQFF
TRBJ2-5,.,TRBV29-1,.,TGCAGCGTTCGCGAAGAGACCCAGTACTTC,CSVREETQYF
TRBJ1-3,.,TRBV5-1,.,TGCGCCAGCAGCCTGGGGTCGGGCTCTGGAAACACCATATATTTT,CASSLGSGSGNTIYF
TRBJ1-2,TRBD1,TRBV28,.,TGTGCCAGCAGTTTTTGGTCAGGGGGCGATGGCTACACCTTC,CASSFWSGGDGYTF
TRBJ2-3,TRBD1,TRBV5-1,.,TGCGCCAGCAGCAGATTATCCGGGACAGATGACACAGATACGCAGTATTTT,CASSRLSGTDDTDTQYF
TRBJ2-1,TRBD2,TRBV6-5,.,TGTGCCAGCAGTTACTCGGCGGGAGGGGAGCAGTTCTTC,CASSYSAGGEQFF
TRBJ2-1,.,TRBV10-3,.,TGTGCCATCAGTGAAGGACGGGGGAATGAGCAGTTCTTC,CAISEGRGNEQFF
TRBJ2-7,TRBD2,TRBV11-2,.,TGTGCCAGCAGCCCCGAGGGACTAGCGGGGGGGGAGCAGTACTTC,CASSPEGLAGGEQYF
TRBJ1-4,.,TRBV2,few,TGTGCCAGCACTAGAACGGCCAAGGGGGATGAAAAACTGTTTTTT,CASTRTAKGDEKLFF
TRBJ2-2,.,TRBV21-1,few,TGTGCCAGCTCCCCGGGAGGGGGGGAACGAGCGAACACCGGGGAGCTGTTTTTT,CASSPGGGERANTGELFF
TRBJ2-1,TRBD2,TRBV5-1,.,TGCGCCAGCAGCTTGAAGTTGGCGGGAGGTAATGAGCAGTTCTTC,CASSLKLAGGNEQFF
TRBJ2-2,.,TRBV28,.,TGTGCCAGCAGTCACTCCCCGTCCGGGGAGCTGTTTTTT,CASSHSPSGELFF
TRBJ2-2,TRBD1,TRBV11-2,.,TGTGCCAGCAGCTCCAGACAGGGTAGAGGGGAGCTGTTTTTT,CASSSRQGRGELFF
TRBJ2-5,.,TRBV7-7,few,TGTGCTAGCAGCTTGAATAGCGGATCTGGGGAGACCCAGTACTTC,CASSLNSGSGETQYF
TRBJ2-7,.,TRBV7-6,.,TGTGCCAGCAGCCGACAGGCCCGGGACTACGAGCAGTACTTC,CASSRQARDYEQYF
TRBJ2-7,.,TRBV7-9,.,TGTGCCAGCAGCATAGGGGGGCCGGGCGAGCAGTACTTC,CASSIGGPGEQYF
TRBJ2-5,TRBD1,TRBV14,.,TGTGCCAGCAGCCACCGACAGGGAAGGGAGACCCAGTACTTC,CASSHRQGRETQYF
TRBJ2-5,TRBD2,TRBV9,.,TGTGCCAGCAGCGCGGGAGGACCCCAAGAGACCCAGTACTTC,CASSAGGPQETQYF
TRBJ2-7,TRBD2,TRBV6-6,.,TGTGCCCACGCATGGACTAGCGGTAGGAACGAGCAGTACTTC,CAHAWTSGRNEQYF
TRBJ2-2,TRBD1,TRBV10-3,.,TGTGCCATCGGCCGGGACAGTGGCACCGGGGAGCTGTTTTTT,CAIGRDSGTGELFF
TRBJ1-6,.,TRBV5-4,.,TGTGCCAGCAGCTCCCTACCTGTTAGGGGGAATTCACCCCTCCACTTT,CASSSLPVRGNSPLHF
TRBJ2-2,.,TRBV7-9,.,TGTGCCAGCAGCCCCCGGGATGTGGCGATCGGGGAGCTGTTTTTT,CASSPRDVAIGELFF
TRBJ1-1,.,TRBV19,.,TGTGCCAGTAGTATGTTTGACATTTATGGTTGGGAGAAGAGAGCTTTCTTT,CASSMFDIYGWEKRAFF
TRBJ2-2,.,TRBV27,.,TGTGCCAGCAGTTTATTTAGCGGATTGAACACCGGGGAGCTGTTTTTT,CASSLFSGLNTGELFF
TRBJ1-1,.,TRBV2,.,TGTGCCAGCAGCGCCCGAAGACAGACCATGAACACTGAAGCTTTCTTT,CASSARRQTMNTEAFF
TRBJ2-1,TRBD2,TRBV6-5,.,TGTGCCAGCAGTCCTAGCGGGAGGAATGAGCAGTTCTTC,CASSPSGRNEQFF
TRBJ2-5,.,TRBV29-1,.,TGCAGCGTACACGGGGGATCACAAGAGACCCAGTACTTC,CSVHGGSQETQYF
TRBJ1-1,.,TRBV27,.,TGTGCCAGCTCCGACAGAATGAACACTGAAGCTTTCTTT,CASSDRMNTEAFF
TRBJ1-2,TRBD1,TRBV18,.,TGTGCCAGCTCACCGGGACAGAATGGCTACACCTTC,CASSPGQNGYTF
TRBJ2-2,.,TRBV3-1/TRBV3-2,.,TGTGCCAGCAGCCGCGGAACCGGGGAGCTGTTTTTT,CASSRGTGELFF
TRBJ2-3,TRBD1,TRBV9,.,TGTGCCAGCAGCGTAGAGGGACAGGGTATGGGCGGCACAGATACGCAGTATTTT,CASSVEGQGMGGTDTQYF
TRBJ2-2,.,TRBV5-1,.,TGCGCCAGCAGCTTGGTCCCAGCAGGGGAGAACACCGGGGAGCTGTTTTTT,CASSLVPAGENTGELFF
TRBJ2-5,TRBD1,TRBV2,.,TGTGCCAGCCGGGGGACAGGGGGTAGGGAGACCCAGTACTTC,CASRGTGGRETQYF
TRBJ2-5,.,TRBV3-1/TRBV3-2,.,TGTGCCAGCAGCCAAATGCGGGGCCAAGAGACCCAGTACTTC,CASSQMRGQETQYF